This T cell receptor beta chain was obtained from a study of shared clonotypes between healthy human individuals. Study overall: Each donor's CD4 naive and CD4 memory cells filled three plates apiece, CD8 naive two, and CD8 memory one.

The method was immunoSEQ multiplex PCR; TCRdb's version includes in-frame clones alone and lacks a portion of them. The sample has over 2,000,000 clones; just under 95% are singletons. The CDR3 has 12 residues. Trimming removed 2 bases from V and 7 bases from J, with 9 bases in between. Germline V gives CDR1 MNHNS, CDR2 SASEGT. CD45RO-negative, CCR7-selected cells formed the naive CD8 fraction, which excluded terminally differentiated effector memory CD45RA+ cells. Caucasian adults living in Nashville, Tennessee, provided all samples. The clonotype was recovered from a young man in good health. Some clones in this sample may be carry-over from other donors' samples. Specimen: naive CD8+ T cells from PBMCs. V and J are TRBV6-1 and TRBJ2-7; no definite D call. The CDR3 protein is CASSEKPREQYF. CDR3 in DNA: TGTGCCAGCAGTGAAAAGCCAAGGGAGCAGTACTTC.